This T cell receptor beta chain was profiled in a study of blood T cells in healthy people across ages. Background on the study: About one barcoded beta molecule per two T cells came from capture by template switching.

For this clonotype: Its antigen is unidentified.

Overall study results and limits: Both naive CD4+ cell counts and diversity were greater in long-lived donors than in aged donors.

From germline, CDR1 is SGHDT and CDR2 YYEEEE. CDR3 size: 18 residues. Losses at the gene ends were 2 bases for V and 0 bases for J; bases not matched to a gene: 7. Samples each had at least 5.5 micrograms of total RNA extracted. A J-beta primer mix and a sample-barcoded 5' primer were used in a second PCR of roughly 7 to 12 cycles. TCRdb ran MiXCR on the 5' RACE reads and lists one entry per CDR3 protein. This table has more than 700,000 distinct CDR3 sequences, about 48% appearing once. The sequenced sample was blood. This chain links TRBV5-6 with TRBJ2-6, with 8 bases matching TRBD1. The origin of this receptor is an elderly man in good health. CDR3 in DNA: TGTGCCAGCAGCTTCAGACAGGGGTTGTCCTCTGGGGCCAACGTCCTGACTTTC. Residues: CASSFRQGLSSGANVLTF.